The 25 T cell receptor beta chains below come from one sample, sequenced in a study of cytomegalovirus exposure and HLA in healthy donors. The PCR made use of 60 Vbeta and 13 Jbeta primers. The table came from immunoSEQ multiplex PCR; TCRdb's copy has only in-frame clones and leaves some out. This table holds 100,000 to 140,000 clones, more than 75% found once. Specimen: PBMCs. These receptors all stem from a young man in good health and CMV-seropositive.

This chain links TRBV9 with TRBJ2-3; D perhaps matches TRBD2 (6 bases). The CDR3 covers 15 residues. Germline V gives CDR1 SGDLS, CDR2 YYNGEE. V was cut by 0 bases and J by 7 bases, with 15 bases left in between. The CDR3 DNA is TGTGCCAGCAGCGTAGGATTCGGAGGGCAGAATACGCAGTATTTT. It yields the protein CASSVGFGGQNTQYF.

With regard to this clone: The junction shows a germline mismatch at one end, possibly a read error. The chain links TRBV7-9 to TRBJ2-5; D is uncertain. The CDR3 loop spans 12 amino acids. CDR1 is SEHNR and CDR2 is FQNEAQ in the germline V gene (reference sequence). The CDR3 is CSSSLSSETQYF. In DNA form, the CDR3 reads TGTTCCAGCAGTTTGAGCTCGGAGACCCAGTACTTC. The full variable domain, in which reference TRBV7-9 and TRBJ2-5 provide the parts outside the CDR3, is DTGVSQNPRHKITKRGQNVTFRCDPISEHNRLYWYRQTLGQGPEFLTYFQNEAQLEKSRLLSDRFSAERPKGSFSTLEIQRTEQGDSAMYLCSSSLSSETQYFGPGTRLLVL.

The rearrangement links TRBV18 to TRBJ2-7; TRBD1 matches 11 bases. V lost 3 bases, J lost 5 bases, and 3 bases stayed unmatched. Germline CDR1 KGHSH, CDR2 LQKENI. The CDR3 consists of 14 residues. The CDR3 DNA is TGTGCCAGCTCACCCGGGACAGGGGGGAACGAGCAGTACTTC. It specifies CASSPGTGGNEQYF.

This chain connects TRBV10-3 to TRBJ1-6; D is perhaps TRBD1 (6 bases). The CDR3 spans 17 residues. V was clipped by 4 bases and J by 5 bases, with 18 bases between them. Germline V CDR1 and CDR2: ENHRY, SYGVKD. The CDR3 bases are TGTGCCATCAGTGGGACAGCAGATCGGACGGATAATTCACCCCTCCACTTT. Translation: CAISGTADRTDNSPLHF.

J is TRBJ2-7 and V is TRBV7-2, with 9 bases identical to TRBD2. Germline V CDR1 and CDR2: SGHTA, FQGNSA. The CDR3 length is 17 residues. The V segment lost 5 bases and the J segment 1 base; nucleotides outside the gene matches: 12. In nucleotides, the CDR3 is TGTGCCAGCAGCCCGGGGGGTGGCGGGGGGGCGTCCTACGAGCAGTACTTC. It codes for CASSPGGGGGASYEQYF.

The chain carries TRBV27 and TRBJ1-6; 7 bases align to TRBD1. V lost 0 bases, J lost 3 bases, and 5 bases stayed unmatched. Germline V gene lookup returns CDR1 MNHEY and CDR2 SMNVEV (reference sequence). This CDR3 spans 17 amino acids. The CDR3: CASSLSGTALYNSPLHF. CDR3 coding DNA: TGTGCCAGCAGTTTATCGGGGACAGCTCTCTATAATTCACCCCTCCACTTT.

V usage is TRBV2 and J usage is TRBJ1-2; TRBD1 agrees at 9 bases. This CDR3 comprises 14 residues. Germline CDR1 reads SNHLY; CDR2 reads FYNNEI. The J segment lost 3 bases and the V segment lost 5 bases, leaving 4 bases of the junction unmatched. The CDR3 coding sequence is TGTGCCAGCAGTCTACAGGGGGCGGACTATGGCTACACCTTC. Translating it yields CASSLQGADYGYTF.

Comments on this clone: The junction departs from the called germline gene at one end, perhaps through a read error. V gene TRBV7-9 combines with J gene TRBJ1-3; no firm D call. Germline values: CDR1 SEHNR, CDR2 FQNEAQ (reference sequence). The CDR3 totals 13 residues. This CDR3 reads CSSSSTFRDTIYF. The CDR3 nucleotides are TGTTCCAGCAGCTCGACTTTTCGAGACACCATATATTTT.

This clone was recorded a few times. The rearrangement joins TRBV5-1 to TRBJ2-3; 10 nucleotides align to TRBD1. This CDR3 region has 15 residues. Germline V gene lookup returns CDR1 SGHRS and CDR2 YFSETQ. J was trimmed by 5 bases and V by 4 bases; bases with no gene match: 7. CDR3 in DNA: TGCGCCAGCAGCGAGGGGACAGGGGTTCTAGATACGCAGTATTTT. This encodes CASSEGTGVLDTQYF.

This sequence joins TRBV19 and TRBJ1-4; no reliable D call. Germline V gives CDR1 LNHDA, CDR2 SQIVND (reference sequence). The CDR3 contains 15 residues. The V gene lost 5 bases and the J gene lost 4 bases, with 14 bases spanning the gap. The CDR3 region has the DNA TGTGCCAGTAGTGAAAGATCCGCGGGTAATGAAAAACTGTTTTTT. This codes for CASSERSAGNEKLFF. Combining the CDR3 with reference TRBV19 and TRBJ1-4 gives the whole variable domain DGGITQSPKYLFRKEGQNVTLSCEQNLNHDAMYWYRQDPGQGLRLIYYSQIVNDFQKGDIAEGYSVSREKKESFPLTVTSAQKNPTAFYLCASSERSAGNEKLFFGSGTQLSVL.

This clone was seen only a few times. The chain combines TRBV30 with TRBJ2-2; unclear D gene. CDR1 is GTSNPN and CDR2 is SVGIG in the germline V gene (reference sequence). The CDR3 is 13 residues long. V was shortened by 0 bases and J by 8 bases, with 10 bases between the two germline ends. CDR3 nucleotides: TGTGCCTGGAGTGTACTTCCTGGTGGGGAGCTGTTTTTT. This codes for CAWSVLPGGELFF.

The gene calls are TRBV10-3 and TRBJ2-7; D is possibly TRBD2 (6 bases). The V end was cut by 10 bases, the J end by 3 bases, with 16 bases between. Germline V gene data show CDR1 as ENHRY and CDR2 as SYGVKD. This CDR3 is built from 13 residues. The DNA for the CDR3 is TGTGCCACCCGAGGGCAGGGAGGCTACGAGCAGTACTTC. Amino acid sequence: CATRGQGGYEQYF.

This chain uses TRBV6-1 with TRBJ1-2; D unclear. The length of the CDR3 is 14 residues. V was clipped by 8 bases and J by 0 bases, with 13 bases between them. Germline V CDR1 and CDR2: MNHNS, SASEGT. As DNA, the CDR3 is TGTGCCAGCTTCTCAGGATCAGCTAACTATGGCTACACCTTC. Residues: CASFSGSANYGYTF.

This clone has a handful of counts. The chain recombines TRBV10-3 with TRBJ2-5; possibly TRBD2 for D (6 bases). Germline assignment: CDR1 ENHRY and CDR2 SYGVKD. This CDR3 region has 14 residues. V gave up 3 bases and J gave up 4 bases, with 12 bases separating them. The CDR3 sequence is CAISEGVGGETQYF. CDR3 sequence (DNA): TGTGCCATCAGTGAAGGGGTGGGGGGAGAGACCCAGTACTTC.

CDR3 sequence: CAWTDGATNEKLFF. The CDR3 bases are TGTGCCTGGACTGACGGGGCAACTAATGAAAAACTGTTTTTT. The genes are TRBV30 and TRBJ1-4, with D unresolved. The V end was cut by 4 bases, the J end by 0 bases, with 9 bases between. Germline V gene sequence: CDR1 GTSNPN, CDR2 SVGIG (reference sequence). The CDR3 extends over 14 amino acids.

The rearrangement joins TRBV7-9 to TRBJ2-3, with 9 bases aligning to TRBD1. V shed 11 bases, J shed 1 base, and the junction held 10 bases outside the gene matches. The CDR3 spans 15 residues. Germline V lookup: CDR1 SEHNR, CDR2 FQNEAQ (reference sequence). The CDR3 DNA reads as TGTGCCGGGGTTGGGGGACAGGGAGGCACAGATACGCAGTATTTT. Protein: CAGVGGQGGTDTQYF.

The chain has TRBV9 and TRBJ2-3; 9 bases are shared with TRBD1. Trimming cost V 3 bases and J 0 bases; bases outside gene matches: 5. This CDR3 region has 16 residues. Germline V CDR1 and CDR2: SGDLS, YYNGEE. In DNA form, the CDR3 reads TGTGCCAGCAGCGGCCGGACAGGGGTGAGCACAGATACGCAGTATTTT. Amino acid sequence: CASSGRTGVSTDTQYF.

This chain joins TRBV5-5 and TRBJ2-5, with a tentative D call TRBD2 (7 bases). The J call is in doubt because the DNA end fits TRBJ2-7 better. Germline CDR1 and CDR2: SGHKS and YYEKEE (reference sequence). The CDR3 contains 16 residues. CDR3 sequence reads: CASSLDGGLGLDEQYF. CDR3 nucleotides: TGTGCCAGCAGCTTGGATGGGGGGCTAGGACTAGACGAGCAGTACTTC.

The rearrangement joins TRBV11-2 to TRBJ1-2; possibly TRBD1 for D (5 bases). The germline V gene encodes CDR1 SGHAT and CDR2 FQNNGV. This CDR3 has 12 amino acids. Deletions cut 6 bases from V and 6 bases from J, with 11 bases between. The chain's CDR3 is CASSLGTHGYTF. DNA of the CDR3: TGTGCCAGCAGTCTCGGGACTCATGGCTACACCTTC.

The chain has TRBV6-5 and TRBJ2-2; 7 nucleotides match TRBD2. The V segment lost 8 bases and the J segment 15 bases; nucleotides outside the gene matches: 6. CDR3 length: 10 residues. Germline V gene data show CDR1 as MNHEY and CDR2 as SVGAGI. CDR3 nucleotide sequence: TGTGCCAGCTGGGGAGGGCGGTTGTTTTTT. Its translation is CASWGGRLFF.

This rearrangement joins TRBV11-2 to TRBJ2-5, with a possible D match to TRBD2 (5 bases). The germline V gene encodes CDR1 SGHAT and CDR2 FQNNGV. V lost 5 bases and J lost 5, with 24 bases in between. The CDR3 consists of 17 residues. CDR3 in DNA: TGTGCCAGCAGCCCCGAGTTGGTGCCGGGGATAGAGGAGACCCAGTACTTC. Encoded protein: CASSPELVPGIEETQYF. The full variable domain, in which reference TRBV11-2 and TRBJ2-5 provide the parts outside the CDR3, is EAGVAQSPRYKIIEKRQSVAFWCNPISGHATLYWYQQILGQGPKLLIQFQNNGVVDDSQLPKDRFSAERLKGVDSTLKIQPAKLEDSAVYLCASSPELVPGIEETQYFGPGTRLLVL.

V is TRBV4-1 and J is TRBJ2-7, with TRBD2 matching over 11 bases. V lost 4 bases, J lost 0 bases, and 5 bases stayed unmatched. Germline CDR1 reads MGHRA; CDR2 reads YSYEKL. The CDR3 covers 16 residues. Here the CDR3 reads CASSPATSGGSYEQYF. In nucleotides, the CDR3 is TGCGCCAGCAGCCCGGCTACTAGCGGGGGCTCCTACGAGCAGTACTTC.

This clone was recorded a few times. The V and J genes are TRBV28 and TRBJ1-1, with TRBD1 as a possible D gene (6 bases). CDR1 and CDR2 from the germline V gene are MDHEN and SYDVKM. The V and J ends lost 5 bases and 6 bases respectively, with 16 bases between them. The CDR3 runs 14 residues. CDR3 residues: CASSPPTGIAEAFF. The CDR3, as DNA: TGTGCCAGCAGTCCGCCTACAGGGATCGCTGAAGCTTTCTTT.

The chain couples TRBV5-8 to TRBJ1-5, with D unresolved. The V and J ends lost 6 bases and 0 bases respectively, with 16 bases between them. The CDR3 spans 16 residues. Germline V lookup: CDR1 SGHTS, CDR2 YDEGEE. The CDR3 is CASNQRGLHSNQPQHF. The CDR3 DNA reads as TGTGCCAGCAACCAGAGAGGCCTGCATAGCAATCAGCCCCAGCATTTT. Variable domain in full (rest from reference TRBV5-8 and TRBJ1-5): EAGVTQSPTHLIKTRGQQATLRCSPISGHTSVYWYQQALGLGLQFLLWYDEGEERNRGNFPPRFSGRQFPNYSSELNVNALELEDSALYLCASNQRGLHSNQPQHFGDGTRLSIL.

In DNA, the CDR3 is TGTGCCAGCATCACAGGGGTAGAAAATTCACCCCTCCACTTT. It translates to CASITGVENSPLHF. The rearrangement uses TRBV6-1 and TRBJ1-6; 7 bases are a match to TRBD1. Germline CDR1 is MNHNS and CDR2 is SASEGT. The CDR3 is 14 residues long. Trimming cost V 7 bases and J 7 bases; bases outside gene matches: 7.